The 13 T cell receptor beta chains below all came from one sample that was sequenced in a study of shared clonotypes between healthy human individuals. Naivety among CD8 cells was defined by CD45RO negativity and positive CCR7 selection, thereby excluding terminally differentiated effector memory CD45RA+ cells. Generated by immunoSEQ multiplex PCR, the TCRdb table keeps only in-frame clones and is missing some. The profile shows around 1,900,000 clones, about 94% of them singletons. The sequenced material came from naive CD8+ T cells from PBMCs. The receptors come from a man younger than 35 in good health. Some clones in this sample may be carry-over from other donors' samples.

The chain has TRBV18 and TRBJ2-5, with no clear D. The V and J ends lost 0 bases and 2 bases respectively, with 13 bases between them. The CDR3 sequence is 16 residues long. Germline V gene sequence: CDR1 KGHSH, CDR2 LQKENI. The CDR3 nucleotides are TGTGCCAGCTCACCACCCCGGCTCAGGTCGCAAGAGACCCAGTACTTC. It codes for CASSPPRLRSQETQYF.

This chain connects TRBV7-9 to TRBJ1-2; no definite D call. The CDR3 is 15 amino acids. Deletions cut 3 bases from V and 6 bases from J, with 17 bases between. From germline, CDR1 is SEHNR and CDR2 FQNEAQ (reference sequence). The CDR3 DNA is TGTGCCAGCAGCTTCCCCCGAGCCAGATCCGATGGCTACACCTTC. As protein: CASSFPRARSDGYTF. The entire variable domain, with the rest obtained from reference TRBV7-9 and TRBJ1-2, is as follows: DTGVSQNPRHKITKRGQNVTFRCDPISEHNRLYWYRQTLGQGPEFLTYFQNEAQLEKSRLLSDRFSAERPKGSFSTLEIQRTEQGDSAMYLCASSFPRARSDGYTFGSGTRLTVV.

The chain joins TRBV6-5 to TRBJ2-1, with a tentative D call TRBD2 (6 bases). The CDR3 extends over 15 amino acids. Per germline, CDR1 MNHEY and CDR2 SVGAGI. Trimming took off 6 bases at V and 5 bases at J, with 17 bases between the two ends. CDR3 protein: CASSYRTNFNNEQFF. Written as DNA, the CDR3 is TGTGCCAGCAGCTACCGGACTAATTTCAACAATGAGCAGTTCTTC.

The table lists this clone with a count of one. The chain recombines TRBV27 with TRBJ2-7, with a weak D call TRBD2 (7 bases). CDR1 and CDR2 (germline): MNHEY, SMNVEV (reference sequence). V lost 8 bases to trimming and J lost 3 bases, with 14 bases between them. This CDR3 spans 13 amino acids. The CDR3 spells CASGAGAVYEQYF. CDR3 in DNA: TGTGCCAGCGGCGCGGGGGCTGTCTACGAGCAGTACTTC.

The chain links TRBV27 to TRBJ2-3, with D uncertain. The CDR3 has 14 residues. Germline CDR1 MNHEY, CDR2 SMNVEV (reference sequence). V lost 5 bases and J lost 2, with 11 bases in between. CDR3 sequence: CASSDTATTDTQYF. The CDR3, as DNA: TGTGCCAGCAGTGACACCGCCACCACAGATACGCAGTATTTT.

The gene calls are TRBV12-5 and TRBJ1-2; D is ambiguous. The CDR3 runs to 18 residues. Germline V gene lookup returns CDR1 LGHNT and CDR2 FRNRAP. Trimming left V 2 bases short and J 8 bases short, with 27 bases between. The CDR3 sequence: CASGLWAPPPLTIGGYTF. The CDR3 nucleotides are TGTGCTAGTGGTTTGTGGGCGCCTCCCCCGTTAACTATAGGAGGCTACACCTTC.

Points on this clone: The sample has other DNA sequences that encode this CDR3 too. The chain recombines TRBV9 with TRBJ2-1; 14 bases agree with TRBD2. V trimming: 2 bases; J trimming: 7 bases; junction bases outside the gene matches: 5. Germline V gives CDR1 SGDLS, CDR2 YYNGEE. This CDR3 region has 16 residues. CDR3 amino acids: CASSVLGTSGRNEQFF. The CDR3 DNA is TGTGCCAGCAGCGTGCTCGGGACTAGCGGGAGAAATGAGCAGTTCTTC.

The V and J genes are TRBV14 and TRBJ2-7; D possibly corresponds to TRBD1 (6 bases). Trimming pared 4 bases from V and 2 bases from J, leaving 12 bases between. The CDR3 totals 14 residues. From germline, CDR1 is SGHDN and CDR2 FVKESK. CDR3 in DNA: TGTGCCAGCAGCCCGGGACACATAACCTACGAGCAGTACTTC. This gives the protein CASSPGHITYEQYF.

In DNA, the CDR3 is TGTGCCAGCAGCGTAGCTGGGCTAGCAATCCACGAGCAGTACTTC. Protein product: CASSVAGLAIHEQYF. This chain links TRBV9 with TRBJ2-7; tentative D call: TRBD2 (5 bases). Trimming shortened V by 0 bases and J by 5 bases, and 15 bases separated the two germline ends. CDR1 is SGDLS and CDR2 is YYNGEE in the germline V gene. The CDR3 spans 15 residues. The whole variable domain, remainder taken from reference TRBV9 and TRBJ2-7, is DSGVTQTPKHLITATGQRVTLRCSPRSGDLSVYWYQQSLDQGLQFLIQYYNGEERAKGNILERFSAQQFPDLHSELNLSSLELGDSALYFCASSVAGLAIHEQYFGPGTRLTVT.

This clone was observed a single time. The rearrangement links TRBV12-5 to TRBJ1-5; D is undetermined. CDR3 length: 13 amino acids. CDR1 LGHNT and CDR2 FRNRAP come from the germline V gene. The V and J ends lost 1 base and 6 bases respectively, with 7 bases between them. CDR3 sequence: CASGLGVGQPQHF. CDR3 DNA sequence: TGTGCTAGTGGTTTGGGAGTTGGTCAGCCCCAGCATTTT.

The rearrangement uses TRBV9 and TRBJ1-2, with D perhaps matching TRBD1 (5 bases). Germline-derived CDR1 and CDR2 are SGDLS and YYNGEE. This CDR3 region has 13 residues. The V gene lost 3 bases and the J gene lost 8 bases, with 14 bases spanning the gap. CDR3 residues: CASSGGGAQGYTF. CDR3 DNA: TGTGCCAGCAGCGGCGGCGGGGCGCAGGGCTACACCTTC.

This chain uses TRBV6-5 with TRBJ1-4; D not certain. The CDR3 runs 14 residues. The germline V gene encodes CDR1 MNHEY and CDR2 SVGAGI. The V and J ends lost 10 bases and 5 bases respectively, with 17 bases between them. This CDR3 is CATTTGVENEKLFF. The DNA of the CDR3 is TGTGCCACAACGACCGGGGTCGAGAATGAAAAACTGTTTTTT.

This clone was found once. The CDR3 DNA follows: TGCGCCAGCAGTGAGAAGTCTAGCAGCTACAATGAGCAGTTCTTC. Protein: CASSEKSSSYNEQFF. This rearrangement joins TRBV10-2 to TRBJ2-1; D might be TRBD2 (5 bases). The germline V gene encodes CDR1 WSHSY and CDR2 SAAADI. Trimming stripped 2 bases from V and 3 bases from J, with 11 bases between. The CDR3 extends over 15 amino acids.